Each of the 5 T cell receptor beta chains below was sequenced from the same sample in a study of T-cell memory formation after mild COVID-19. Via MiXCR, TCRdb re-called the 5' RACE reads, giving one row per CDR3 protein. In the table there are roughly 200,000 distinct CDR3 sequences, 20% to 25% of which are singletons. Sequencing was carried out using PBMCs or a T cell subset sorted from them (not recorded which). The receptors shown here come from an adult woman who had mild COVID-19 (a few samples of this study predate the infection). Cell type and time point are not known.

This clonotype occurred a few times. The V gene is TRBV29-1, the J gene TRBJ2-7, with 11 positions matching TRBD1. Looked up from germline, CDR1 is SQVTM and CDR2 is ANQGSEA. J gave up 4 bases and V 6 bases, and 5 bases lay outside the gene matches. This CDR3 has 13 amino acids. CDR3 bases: TGCAGCGTCGCCGGGACAGGGGGTTACGAGCAGTACTTC. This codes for CSVAGTGGYEQYF.

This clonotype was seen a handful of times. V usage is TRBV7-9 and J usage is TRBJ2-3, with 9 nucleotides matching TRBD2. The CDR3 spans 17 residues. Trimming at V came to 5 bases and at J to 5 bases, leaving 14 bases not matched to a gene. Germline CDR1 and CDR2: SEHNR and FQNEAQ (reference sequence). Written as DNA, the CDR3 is TGTGCCAGCAGCCCACTCTATGTAGCGGGAGTGCAAGATACGCAGTATTTT. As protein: CASSPLYVAGVQDTQYF.

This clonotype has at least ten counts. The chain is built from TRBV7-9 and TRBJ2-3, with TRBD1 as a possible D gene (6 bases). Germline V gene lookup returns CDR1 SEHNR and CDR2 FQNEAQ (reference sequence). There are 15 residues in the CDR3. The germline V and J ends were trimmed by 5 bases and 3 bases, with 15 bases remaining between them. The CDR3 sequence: CASSGQGNPTDTQYF. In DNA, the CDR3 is TGTGCCAGCAGCGGCCAGGGGAACCCTACAGATACGCAGTATTTT.

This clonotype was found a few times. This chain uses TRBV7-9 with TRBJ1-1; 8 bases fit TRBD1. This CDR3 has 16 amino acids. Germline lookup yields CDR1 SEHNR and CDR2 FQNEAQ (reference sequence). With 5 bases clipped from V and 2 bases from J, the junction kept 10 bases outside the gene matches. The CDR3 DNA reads TGTGCCAGCAGCCCAAACTCGGACAGGGAAAACACTGAAGCTTTCTTT. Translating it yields CASSPNSDRENTEAFF.

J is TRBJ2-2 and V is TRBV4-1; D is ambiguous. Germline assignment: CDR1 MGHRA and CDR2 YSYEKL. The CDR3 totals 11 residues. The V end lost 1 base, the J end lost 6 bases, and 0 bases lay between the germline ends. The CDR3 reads CASSQAGELFF. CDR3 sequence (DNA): TGCGCCAGCAGCCAAGCCGGGGAGCTGTTTTTT.